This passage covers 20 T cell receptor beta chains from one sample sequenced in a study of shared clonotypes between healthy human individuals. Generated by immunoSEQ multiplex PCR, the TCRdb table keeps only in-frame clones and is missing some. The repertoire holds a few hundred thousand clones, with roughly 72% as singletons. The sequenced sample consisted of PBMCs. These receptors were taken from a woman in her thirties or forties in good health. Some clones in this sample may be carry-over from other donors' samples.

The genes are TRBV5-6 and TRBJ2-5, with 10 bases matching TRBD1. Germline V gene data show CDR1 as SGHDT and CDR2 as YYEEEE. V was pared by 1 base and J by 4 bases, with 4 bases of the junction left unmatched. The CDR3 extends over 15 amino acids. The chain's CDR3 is CASSLRQGAGETQYF. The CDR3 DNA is TGTGCCAGCAGCTTGAGACAGGGGGCTGGAGAGACCCAGTACTTC.

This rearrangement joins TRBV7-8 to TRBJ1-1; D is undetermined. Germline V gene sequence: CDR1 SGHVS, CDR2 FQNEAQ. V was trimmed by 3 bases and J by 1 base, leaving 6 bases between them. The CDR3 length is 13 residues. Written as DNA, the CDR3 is TGTGCCAGCAGCTTTAGGGAGAACACTGAAGCTTTCTTT. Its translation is CASSFRENTEAFF.

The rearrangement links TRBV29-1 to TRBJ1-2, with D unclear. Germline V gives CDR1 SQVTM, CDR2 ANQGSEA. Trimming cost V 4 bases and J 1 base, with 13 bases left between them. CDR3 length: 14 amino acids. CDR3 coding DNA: TGCAGCGTTGTACAGCTCACTGGTAACTATGGCTACACCTTC. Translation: CSVVQLTGNYGYTF.

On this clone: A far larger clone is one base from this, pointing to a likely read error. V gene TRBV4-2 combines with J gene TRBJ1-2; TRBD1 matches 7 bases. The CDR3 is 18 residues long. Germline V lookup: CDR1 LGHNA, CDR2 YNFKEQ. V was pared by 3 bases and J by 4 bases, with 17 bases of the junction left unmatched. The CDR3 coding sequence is TGTGCCAGCAGCCACACCACCCCTGACAGGGTTCCTGGCTATGGCTACACCTTC. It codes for CASSHTTPDRVPGYGYTF.

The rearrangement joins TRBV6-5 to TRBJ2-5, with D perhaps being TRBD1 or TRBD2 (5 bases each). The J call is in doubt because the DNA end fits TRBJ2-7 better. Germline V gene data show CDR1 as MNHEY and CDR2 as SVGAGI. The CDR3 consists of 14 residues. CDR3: CASSAGTPASEQYF. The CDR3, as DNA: TGTGCCAGCAGCGCCGGGACCCCTGCCTCCGAGCAGTACTTC.

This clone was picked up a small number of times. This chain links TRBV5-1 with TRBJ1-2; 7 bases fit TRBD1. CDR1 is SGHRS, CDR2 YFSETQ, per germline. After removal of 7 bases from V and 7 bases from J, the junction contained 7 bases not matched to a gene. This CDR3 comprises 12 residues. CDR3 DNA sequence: TGCGCCAGCGGGGACACAGGGGTTGGCTACACCTTC. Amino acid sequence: CASGDTGVGYTF.

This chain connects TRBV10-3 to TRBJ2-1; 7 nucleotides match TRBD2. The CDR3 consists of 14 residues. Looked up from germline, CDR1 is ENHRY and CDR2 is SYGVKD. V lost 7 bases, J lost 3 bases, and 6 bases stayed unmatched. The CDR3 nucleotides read TGTGCCATCAAAGGGGTAGCGGGCTACAATGAGCAGTTCTTC. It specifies CAIKGVAGYNEQFF.

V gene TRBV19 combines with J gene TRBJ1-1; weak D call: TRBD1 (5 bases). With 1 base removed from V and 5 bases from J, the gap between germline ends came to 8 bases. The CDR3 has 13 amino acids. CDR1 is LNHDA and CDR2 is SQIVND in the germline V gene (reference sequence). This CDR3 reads CASSIGGGTEAFF. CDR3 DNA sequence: TGTGCCAGTAGTATAGGTGGGGGAACTGAAGCTTTCTTT.

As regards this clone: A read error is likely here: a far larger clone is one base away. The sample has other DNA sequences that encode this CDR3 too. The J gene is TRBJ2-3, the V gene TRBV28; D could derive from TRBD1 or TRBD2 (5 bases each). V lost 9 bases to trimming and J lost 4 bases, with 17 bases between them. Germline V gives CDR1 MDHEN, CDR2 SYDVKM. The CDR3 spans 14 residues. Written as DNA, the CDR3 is TGTGCCAGTAAGCAGGGTCGGGGTCCAGATACGCAGTATTTT. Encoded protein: CASKQGRGPDTQYF.

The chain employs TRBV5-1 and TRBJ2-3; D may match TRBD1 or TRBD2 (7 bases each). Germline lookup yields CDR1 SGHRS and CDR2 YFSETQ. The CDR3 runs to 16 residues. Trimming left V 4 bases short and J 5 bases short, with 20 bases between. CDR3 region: CASSPQGGSIGDTQYF. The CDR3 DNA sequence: TGCGCCAGCAGCCCGCAGGGGGGGTCTATCGGAGATACGCAGTATTTT.

CDR3 sequence: CAWSPTGGGPYGYTF. In DNA, the CDR3 is TGTGCCTGGAGCCCGACGGGGGGCGGACCCTATGGCTACACCTTC. The chain employs TRBV30 and TRBJ1-2, with D possibly TRBD1 on 6 matching bases. CDR3 length: 15 amino acids. Germline-derived CDR1 and CDR2 are GTSNPN and SVGIG (reference sequence). Trimming pared 3 bases from V and 4 bases from J, leaving 18 bases between.

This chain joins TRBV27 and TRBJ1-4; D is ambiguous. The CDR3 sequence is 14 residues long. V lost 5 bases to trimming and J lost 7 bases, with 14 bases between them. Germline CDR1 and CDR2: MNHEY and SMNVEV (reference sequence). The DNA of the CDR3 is TGTGCCAGCAGTCCACATGGGCTGGGTGAAAAACTGTTTTTT. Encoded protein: CASSPHGLGEKLFF.

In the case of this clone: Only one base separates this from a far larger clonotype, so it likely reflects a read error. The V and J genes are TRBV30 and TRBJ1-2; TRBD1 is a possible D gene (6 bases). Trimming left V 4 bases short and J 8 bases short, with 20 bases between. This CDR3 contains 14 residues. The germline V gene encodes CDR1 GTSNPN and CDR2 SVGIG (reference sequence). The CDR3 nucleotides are TGTGCCTGGAAGTCCGGGGCGGGGGCTGGAGGCTACACCTTC. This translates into CAWKSGAGAGGYTF. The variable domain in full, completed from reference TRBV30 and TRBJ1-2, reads SQTIHQWPATLVQPVGSPLSLECTVEGTSNPNLYWYRQAAGRGLQLLFYSVGIGQISSEVPQNLSASRPQDRQFILSSKKLLLSDSGFYLCAWKSGAGAGGYTFGSGTRLTVV.

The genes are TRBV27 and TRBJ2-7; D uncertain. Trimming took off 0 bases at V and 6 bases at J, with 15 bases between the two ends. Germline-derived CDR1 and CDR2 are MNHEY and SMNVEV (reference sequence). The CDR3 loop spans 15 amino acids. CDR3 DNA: TGTGCCAGCAGTTTATCGCACAACCTACCGAGCGAGCAGTACTTC. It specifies CASSLSHNLPSEQYF.

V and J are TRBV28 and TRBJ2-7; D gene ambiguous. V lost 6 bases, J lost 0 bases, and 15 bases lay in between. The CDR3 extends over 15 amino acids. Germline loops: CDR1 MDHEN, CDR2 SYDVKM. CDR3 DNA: TGTGCCAGCAGCCCCATGGACGCCTACTCCTACGAGCAGTACTTC. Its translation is CASSPMDAYSYEQYF.

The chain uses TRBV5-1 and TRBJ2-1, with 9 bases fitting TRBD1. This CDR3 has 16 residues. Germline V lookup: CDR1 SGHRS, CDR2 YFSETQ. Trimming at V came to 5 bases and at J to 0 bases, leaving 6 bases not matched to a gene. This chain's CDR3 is CASSGDRGSSYNEQFF. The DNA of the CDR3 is TGCGCCAGCAGTGGAGACAGGGGGAGCTCCTACAATGAGCAGTTCTTC.

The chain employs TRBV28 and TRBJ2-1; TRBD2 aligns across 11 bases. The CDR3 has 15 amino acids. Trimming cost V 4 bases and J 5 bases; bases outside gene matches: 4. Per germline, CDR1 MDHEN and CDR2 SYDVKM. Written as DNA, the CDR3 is TGTGCCAGCAGTTCGACTAGCGGGAAGAACAATGAGCAGTTCTTC. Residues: CASSSTSGKNNEQFF.

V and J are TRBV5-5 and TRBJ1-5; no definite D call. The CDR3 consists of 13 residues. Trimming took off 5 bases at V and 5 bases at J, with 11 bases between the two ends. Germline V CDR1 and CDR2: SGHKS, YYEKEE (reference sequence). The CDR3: CASSPAMDQPQHF. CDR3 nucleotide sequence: TGTGCCAGCAGTCCGGCCATGGATCAGCCCCAGCATTTT.

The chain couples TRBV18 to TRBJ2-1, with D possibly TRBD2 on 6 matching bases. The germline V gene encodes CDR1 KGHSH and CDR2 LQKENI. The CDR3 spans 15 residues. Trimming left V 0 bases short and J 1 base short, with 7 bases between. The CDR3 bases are TGTGCCAGCTCACCACCAGGGAGGTCCTACAATGAGCAGTTCTTC. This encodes CASSPPGRSYNEQFF. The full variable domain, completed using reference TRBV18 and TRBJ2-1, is NAGVMQNPRHLVRRRGQEARLRCSPMKGHSHVYWYRQLPEEGLKFMVYLQKENIIDESGMPKERFSAEFPKEGPSILRIQQVVRGDSAAYFCASSPPGRSYNEQFFGPGTRLTVL.

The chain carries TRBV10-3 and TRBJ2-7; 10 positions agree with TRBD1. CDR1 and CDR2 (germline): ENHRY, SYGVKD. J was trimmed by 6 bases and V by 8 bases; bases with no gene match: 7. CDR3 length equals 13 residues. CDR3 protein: CAIQGTGVGEQYF. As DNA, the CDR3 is TGTGCCATCCAAGGGACAGGGGTCGGCGAGCAGTACTTC.